This T cell receptor (beta chain) is drawn from a study of OX40 agonist ivuxolimab in advanced cancers. Study-wide background: Across the patients, intravenous ivuxolimab was delivered every 2 weeks at 0.01 to 10 mg/kg. Study-wide results and limits: The study did not work out the antigen specificity of the expanded peripheral T cells.

With respect to this clone: Its antigen is unidentified.

Exclusion applied to patients with autoimmune disease history or systemic immunosuppression. Only in-frame clones appear in the TCRdb table, and some are missing; sequencing was by immunoSEQ multiplex PCR. The table has almost 70,000 clones, 80% to 85% seen once. This clonotype originated in an adult with an advanced solid tumor such as melanoma, head and neck, liver or kidney cancer. Source: CD4+ or CD8+ T cells sorted from blood, taken in a trial of the OX40 agonist ivuxolimab.

This chain's CDR3 is CASNNPNLALYEQYF. CDR3 bases: TGTGCCAGCAACAACCCAAACCTAGCGTTGTACGAGCAGTACTTC. The chain has TRBV6-1 and TRBJ2-7; tentatively, D is TRBD2 (6 bases). V shed 7 bases and J shed 4 bases, with 20 bases lying between them. CDR1 MNHNS and CDR2 SASEGT come from the germline V gene. This CDR3 region has 15 residues.